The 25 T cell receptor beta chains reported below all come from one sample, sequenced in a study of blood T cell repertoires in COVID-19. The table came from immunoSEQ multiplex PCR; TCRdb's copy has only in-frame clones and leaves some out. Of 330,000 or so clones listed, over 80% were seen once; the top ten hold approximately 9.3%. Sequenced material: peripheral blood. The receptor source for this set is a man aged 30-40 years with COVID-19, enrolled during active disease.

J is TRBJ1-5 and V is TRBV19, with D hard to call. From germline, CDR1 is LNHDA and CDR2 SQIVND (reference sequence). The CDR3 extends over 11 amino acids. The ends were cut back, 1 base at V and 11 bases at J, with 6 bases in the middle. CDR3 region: CASSIGEAQHF. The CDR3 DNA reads TGTGCCAGTAGTATAGGTGAGGCCCAGCATTTT. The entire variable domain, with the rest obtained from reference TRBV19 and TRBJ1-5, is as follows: DGGITQSPKYLFRKEGQNVTLSCEQNLNHDAMYWYRQDPGQGLRLIYYSQIVNDFQKGDIAEGYSVSREKKESFPLTVTSAQKNPTAFYLCASSIGEAQHFGDGTRLSIL.

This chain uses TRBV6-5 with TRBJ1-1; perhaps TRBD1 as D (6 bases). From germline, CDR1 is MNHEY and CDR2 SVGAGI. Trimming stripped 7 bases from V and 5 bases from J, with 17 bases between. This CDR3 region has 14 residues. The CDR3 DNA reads TGTGCCAGCACCAGGGGTTTGGTGTGGACTGAAGCTTTCTTT. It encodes CASTRGLVWTEAFF.

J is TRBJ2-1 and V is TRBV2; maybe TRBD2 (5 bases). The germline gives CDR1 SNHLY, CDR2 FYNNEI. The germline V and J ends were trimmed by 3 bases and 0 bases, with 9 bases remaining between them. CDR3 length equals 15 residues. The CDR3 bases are TGTGCCAGCAGTGATCGGAGCGGCTCCTACAATGAGCAGTTCTTC. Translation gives CASSDRSGSYNEQFF.

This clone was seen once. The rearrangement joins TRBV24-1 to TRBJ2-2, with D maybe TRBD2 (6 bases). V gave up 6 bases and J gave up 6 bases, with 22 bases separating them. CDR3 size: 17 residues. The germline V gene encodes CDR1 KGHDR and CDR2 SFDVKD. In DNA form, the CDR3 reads TGTGCCACCAGTCCCGCCCCGGGGGAGACAGCGGCCGGGGAGCTGTTTTTT. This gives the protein CATSPAPGETAAGELFF.

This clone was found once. CDR3 bases: TGTGCCAGCAGTGAACCGGGGGGGGGCGAGACCCAGTACTTC. Protein sequence: CASSEPGGGETQYF. The rearrangement links TRBV2 to TRBJ2-5; 8 bases are a match to TRBD2. Germline assignment: CDR1 SNHLY and CDR2 FYNNEI. V dropped 2 bases and J dropped 5; count of bases not matched to a gene: 4. This CDR3 spans 14 amino acids.

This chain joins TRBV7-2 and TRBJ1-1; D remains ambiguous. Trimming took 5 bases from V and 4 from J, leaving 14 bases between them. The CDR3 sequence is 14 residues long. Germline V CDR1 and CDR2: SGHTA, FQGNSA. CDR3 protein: CASSLTGMGTEAFF. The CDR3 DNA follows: TGTGCCAGCAGCCTGACTGGTATGGGCACTGAAGCTTTCTTT. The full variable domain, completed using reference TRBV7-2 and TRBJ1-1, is GAGVSQSPSNKVTEKGKDVELRCDPISGHTALYWYRQSLGQGLEFLIYFQGNSAPDKSGLPSDRFSAERTGGSVSTLTIQRTQQEDSAVYLCASSLTGMGTEAFFGQGTRLTVV.

The CDR3 sequence is CASSFRLAGGSYEQYF. CDR3 nucleotides: TGTGCCAGCAGCTTCCGACTAGCGGGAGGGTCCTACGAGCAGTACTTC. The chain recombines TRBV7-8 with TRBJ2-7; 14 positions agree with TRBD2. J lost 1 base, V lost 3 bases, and 2 bases had no gene match. This CDR3 is 16 amino acids long. The germline CDR1 and CDR2 sequences are SGHVS and FQNEAQ.

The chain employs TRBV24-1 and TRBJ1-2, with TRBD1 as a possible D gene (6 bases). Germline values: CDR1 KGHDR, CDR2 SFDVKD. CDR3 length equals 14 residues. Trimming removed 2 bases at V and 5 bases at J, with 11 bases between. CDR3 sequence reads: CATSDSDTGYGYTF. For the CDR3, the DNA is TGTGCCACCAGTGATTCCGACACAGGGTATGGCTACACCTTC.

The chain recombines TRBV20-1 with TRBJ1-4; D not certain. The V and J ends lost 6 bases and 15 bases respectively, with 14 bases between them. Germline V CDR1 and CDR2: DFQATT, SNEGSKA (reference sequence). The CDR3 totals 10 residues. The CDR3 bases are TGCAGTGCCTGGTCAGCGAGGGTGTTTTTT. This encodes CSAWSARVFF.

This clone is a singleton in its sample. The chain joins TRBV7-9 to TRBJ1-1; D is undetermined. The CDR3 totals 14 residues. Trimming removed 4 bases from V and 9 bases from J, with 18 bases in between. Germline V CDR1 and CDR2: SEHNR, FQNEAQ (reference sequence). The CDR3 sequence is CASSSLQMIDKAFF. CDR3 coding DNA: TGTGCCAGCAGCTCGCTTCAGATGATTGATAAAGCTTTCTTT.

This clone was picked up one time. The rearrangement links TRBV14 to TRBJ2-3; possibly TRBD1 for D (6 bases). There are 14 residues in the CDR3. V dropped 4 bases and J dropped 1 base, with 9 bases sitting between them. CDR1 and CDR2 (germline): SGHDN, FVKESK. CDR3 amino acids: CASSPRQGTDTQYF. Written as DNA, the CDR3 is TGTGCCAGCAGCCCCAGACAGGGCACAGATACGCAGTATTTT.

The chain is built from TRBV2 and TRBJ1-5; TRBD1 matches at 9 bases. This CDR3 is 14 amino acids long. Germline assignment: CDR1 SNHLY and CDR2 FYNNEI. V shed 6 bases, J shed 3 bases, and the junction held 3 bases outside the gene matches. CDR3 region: CASSRDRVNQPQHF. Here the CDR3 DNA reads TGTGCCAGCAGCCGGGACAGGGTCAATCAGCCCCAGCATTTT.

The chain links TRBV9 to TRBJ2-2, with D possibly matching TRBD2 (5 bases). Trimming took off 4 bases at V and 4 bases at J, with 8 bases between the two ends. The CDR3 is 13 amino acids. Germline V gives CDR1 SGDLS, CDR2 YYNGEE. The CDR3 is CASSPTSTGELFF. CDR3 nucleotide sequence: TGTGCCAGCAGCCCAACTAGCACCGGGGAGCTGTTTTTT.

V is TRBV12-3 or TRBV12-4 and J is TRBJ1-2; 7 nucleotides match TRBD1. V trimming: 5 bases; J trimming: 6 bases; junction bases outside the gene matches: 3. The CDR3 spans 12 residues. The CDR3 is CASSLQGNGYTF. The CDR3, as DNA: TGTGCCAGCAGTCTACAGGGGAATGGCTACACCTTC.

The CDR3 DNA follows: TGTGCCAGTAGGTCTCCAGCGGGAGGGTCAGATACGCAGTATTTT. Amino acid sequence: CASRSPAGGSDTQYF. This chain joins TRBV19 and TRBJ2-3; 10 positions match TRBD2. CDR3 size: 15 residues. The germline V gene encodes CDR1 LNHDA and CDR2 SQIVND (reference sequence). After removal of 6 bases from V and 4 bases from J, the junction contained 7 bases not matched to a gene.

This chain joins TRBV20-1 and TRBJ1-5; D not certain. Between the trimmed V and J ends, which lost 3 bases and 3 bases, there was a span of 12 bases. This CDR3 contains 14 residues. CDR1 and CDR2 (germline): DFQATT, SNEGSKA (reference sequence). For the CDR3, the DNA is TGCAGTGCTAGTAGGCAGGTCGACAATCAGCCCCAGCATTTT. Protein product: CSASRQVDNQPQHF.

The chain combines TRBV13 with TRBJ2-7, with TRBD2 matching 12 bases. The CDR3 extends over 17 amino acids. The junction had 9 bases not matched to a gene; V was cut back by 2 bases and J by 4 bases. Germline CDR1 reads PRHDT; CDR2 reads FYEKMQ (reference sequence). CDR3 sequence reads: CASSLRRLAGERYEQYF. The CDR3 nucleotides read TGTGCCAGCAGCTTAAGACGACTAGCGGGGGAAAGATACGAGCAGTACTTC. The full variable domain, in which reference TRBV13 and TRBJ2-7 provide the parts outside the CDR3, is AAGVIQSPRHLIKEKRETATLKCYPIPRHDTVYWYQQGPGQDPQFLISFYEKMQSDKGSIPDRFSAQQFSDYHSELNMSSLELGDSALYFCASSLRRLAGERYEQYFGPGTRLTVT.

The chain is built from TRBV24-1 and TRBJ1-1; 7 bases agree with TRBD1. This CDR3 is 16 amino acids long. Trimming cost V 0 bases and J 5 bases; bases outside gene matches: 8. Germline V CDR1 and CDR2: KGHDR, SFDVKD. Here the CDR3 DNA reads TGTGCCACCAGTGATTTGGGGACAGCTAAGGTAACTGAAGCTTTCTTT. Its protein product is CATSDLGTAKVTEAFF.

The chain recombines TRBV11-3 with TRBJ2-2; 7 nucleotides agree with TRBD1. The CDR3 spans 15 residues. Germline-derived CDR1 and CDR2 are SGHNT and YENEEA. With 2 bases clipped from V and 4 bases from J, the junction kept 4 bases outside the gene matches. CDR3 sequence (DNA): TGTGCCAGCAGCTTATACGCAGGGGGCACCGGGGAGCTGTTTTTT. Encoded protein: CASSLYAGGTGELFF.

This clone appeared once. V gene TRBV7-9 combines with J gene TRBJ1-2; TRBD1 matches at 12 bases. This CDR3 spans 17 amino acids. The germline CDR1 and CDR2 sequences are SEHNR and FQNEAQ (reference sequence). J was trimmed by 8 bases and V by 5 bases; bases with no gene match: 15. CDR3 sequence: CASSDKVPGQGAGGYTF. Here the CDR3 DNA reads TGTGCCAGCAGCGACAAAGTCCCGGGACAGGGGGCTGGAGGCTACACCTTC. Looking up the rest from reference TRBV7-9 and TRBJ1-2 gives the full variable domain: DTGVSQNPRHKITKRGQNVTFRCDPISEHNRLYWYRQTLGQGPEFLTYFQNEAQLEKSRLLSDRFSAERPKGSFSTLEIQRTEQGDSAMYLCASSDKVPGQGAGGYTFGSGTRLTVV.

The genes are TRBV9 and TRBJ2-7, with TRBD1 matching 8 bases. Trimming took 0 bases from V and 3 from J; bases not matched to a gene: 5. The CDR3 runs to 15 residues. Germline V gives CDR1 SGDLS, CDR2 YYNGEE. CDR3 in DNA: TGTGCCAGCAGCGTAGGACAGGGGCTCGGCTACGAGCAGTACTTC. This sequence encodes CASSVGQGLGYEQYF.

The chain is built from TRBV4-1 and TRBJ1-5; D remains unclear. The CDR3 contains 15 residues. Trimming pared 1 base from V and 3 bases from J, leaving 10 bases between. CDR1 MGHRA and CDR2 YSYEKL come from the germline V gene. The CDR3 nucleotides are TGCGCCAGCAGCCAAGTTCGCACAGACAATCAGCCCCAGCATTTT. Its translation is CASSQVRTDNQPQHF.

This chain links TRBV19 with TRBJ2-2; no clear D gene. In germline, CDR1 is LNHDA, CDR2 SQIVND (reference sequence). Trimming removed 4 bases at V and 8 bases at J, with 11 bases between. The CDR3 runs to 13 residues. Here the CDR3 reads CASSTQRSGELFF. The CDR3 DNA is TGTGCCAGTAGTACCCAGAGGTCAGGGGAGCTGTTTTTT.

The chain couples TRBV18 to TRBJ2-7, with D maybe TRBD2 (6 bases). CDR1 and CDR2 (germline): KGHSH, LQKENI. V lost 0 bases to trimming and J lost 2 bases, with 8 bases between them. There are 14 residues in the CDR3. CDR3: CASSPPGGTYEQYF. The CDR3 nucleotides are TGTGCCAGCTCACCACCGGGGGGAACCTACGAGCAGTACTTC.

The CDR3 sequence: CASSIPGLLNEQFF. CDR3 DNA: TGTGCCAGTAGTATACCGGGACTACTAAATGAGCAGTTCTTC. This chain joins TRBV19 and TRBJ2-1; 7 bases line up with TRBD2. The CDR3 has 14 amino acids. Looked up from germline, CDR1 is LNHDA and CDR2 is SQIVND (reference sequence). J gave up 7 bases and V 2 bases, and 5 bases lay outside the gene matches.